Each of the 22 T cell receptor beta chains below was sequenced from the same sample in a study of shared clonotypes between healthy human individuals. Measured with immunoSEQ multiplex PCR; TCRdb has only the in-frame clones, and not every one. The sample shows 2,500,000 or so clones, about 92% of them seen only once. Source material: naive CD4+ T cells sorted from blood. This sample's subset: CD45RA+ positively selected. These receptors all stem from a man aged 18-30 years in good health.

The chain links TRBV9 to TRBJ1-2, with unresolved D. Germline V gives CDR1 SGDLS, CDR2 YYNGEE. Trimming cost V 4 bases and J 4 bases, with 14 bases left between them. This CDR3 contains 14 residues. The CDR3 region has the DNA TGTGCCAGCAGCCCCCGCGTCAGCAGCTATGGCTACACCTTC. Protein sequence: CASSPRVSSYGYTF.

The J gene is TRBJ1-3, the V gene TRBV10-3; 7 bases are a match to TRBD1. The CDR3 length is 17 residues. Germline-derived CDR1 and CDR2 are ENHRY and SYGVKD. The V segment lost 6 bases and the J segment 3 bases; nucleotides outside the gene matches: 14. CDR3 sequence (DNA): TGTGCCATCAGGGACGGGAGGGACAGCCGGGGTGGAAACACCATATATTTT. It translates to CAIRDGRDSRGGNTIYF.

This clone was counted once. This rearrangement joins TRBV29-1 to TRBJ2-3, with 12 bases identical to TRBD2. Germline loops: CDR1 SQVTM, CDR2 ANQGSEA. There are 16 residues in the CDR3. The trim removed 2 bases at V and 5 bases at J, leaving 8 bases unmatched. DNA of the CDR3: TGCAGCGTTGAATCGGGGGCACTAGCGGGAGGAGATACGCAGTATTTT. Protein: CSVESGALAGGDTQYF.

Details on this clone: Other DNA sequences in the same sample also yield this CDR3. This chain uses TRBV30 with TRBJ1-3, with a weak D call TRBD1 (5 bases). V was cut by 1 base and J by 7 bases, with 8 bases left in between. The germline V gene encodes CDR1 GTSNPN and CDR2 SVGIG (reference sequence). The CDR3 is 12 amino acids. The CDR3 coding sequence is TGTGCCTGGAGTGAACGGGGGAACACCATATATTTT. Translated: CAWSERGNTIYF.

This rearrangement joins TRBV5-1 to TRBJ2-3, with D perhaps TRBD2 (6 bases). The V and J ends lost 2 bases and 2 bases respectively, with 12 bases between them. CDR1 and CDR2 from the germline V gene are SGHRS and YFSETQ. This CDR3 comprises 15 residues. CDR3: CASSFGGTITDTQYF. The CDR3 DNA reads TGCGCCAGCAGCTTTGGCGGGACGATCACAGATACGCAGTATTTT.

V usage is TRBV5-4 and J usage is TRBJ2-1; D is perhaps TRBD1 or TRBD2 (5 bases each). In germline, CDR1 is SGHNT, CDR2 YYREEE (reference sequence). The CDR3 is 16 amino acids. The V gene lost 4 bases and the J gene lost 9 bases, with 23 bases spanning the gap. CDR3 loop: CASSREGLVNMGEQFF. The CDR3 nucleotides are TGTGCCAGCAGCCGAGAGGGGCTAGTTAATATGGGTGAGCAGTTCTTC.

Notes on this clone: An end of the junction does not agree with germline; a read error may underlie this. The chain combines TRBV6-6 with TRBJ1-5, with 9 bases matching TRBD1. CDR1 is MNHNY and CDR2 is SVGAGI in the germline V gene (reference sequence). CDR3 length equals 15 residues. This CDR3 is CASTYTGGSYQPQHF. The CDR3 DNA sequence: TGTGCCAGCACTTACACAGGGGGCTCTTATCAGCCCCAGCATTTT.

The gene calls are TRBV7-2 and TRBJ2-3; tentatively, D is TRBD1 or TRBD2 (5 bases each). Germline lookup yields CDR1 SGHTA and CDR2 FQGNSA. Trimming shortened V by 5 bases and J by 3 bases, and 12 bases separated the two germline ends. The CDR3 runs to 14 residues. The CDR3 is CASSAWGPTDTQYF. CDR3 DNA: TGTGCCAGCAGCGCTTGGGGACCAACAGATACGCAGTATTTT.

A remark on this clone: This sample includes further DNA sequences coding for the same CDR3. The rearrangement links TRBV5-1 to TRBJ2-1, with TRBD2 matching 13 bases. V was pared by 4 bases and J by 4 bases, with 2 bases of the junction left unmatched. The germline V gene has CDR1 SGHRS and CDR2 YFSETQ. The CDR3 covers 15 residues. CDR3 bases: TGCGCCAGCAGCCTGGGACTAGCGGGGTACAATGAGCAGTTCTTC. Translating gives CASSLGLAGYNEQFF.

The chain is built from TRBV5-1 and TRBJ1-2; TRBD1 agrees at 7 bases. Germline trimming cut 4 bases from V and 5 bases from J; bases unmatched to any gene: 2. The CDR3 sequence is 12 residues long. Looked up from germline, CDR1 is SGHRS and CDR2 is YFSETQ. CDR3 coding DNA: TGCGCCAGCAGCCAGGGGGAATATGGCTACACCTTC. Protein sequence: CASSQGEYGYTF.

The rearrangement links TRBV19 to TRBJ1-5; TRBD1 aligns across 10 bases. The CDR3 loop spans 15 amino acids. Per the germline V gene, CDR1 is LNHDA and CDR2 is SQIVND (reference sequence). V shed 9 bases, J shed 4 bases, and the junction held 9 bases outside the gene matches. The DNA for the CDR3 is TGTGCCAGCCGAAGACAGGGGGCATCAAATCAGCCCCAGCATTTT. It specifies CASRRQGASNQPQHF.

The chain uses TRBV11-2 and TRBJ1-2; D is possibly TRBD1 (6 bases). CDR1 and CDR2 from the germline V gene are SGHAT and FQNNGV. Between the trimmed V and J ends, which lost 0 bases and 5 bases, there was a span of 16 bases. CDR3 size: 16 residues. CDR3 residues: CASSLDRVRGSYGYTF. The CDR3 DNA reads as TGTGCCAGCAGCTTAGATCGGGTCAGGGGATCTTATGGCTACACCTTC.

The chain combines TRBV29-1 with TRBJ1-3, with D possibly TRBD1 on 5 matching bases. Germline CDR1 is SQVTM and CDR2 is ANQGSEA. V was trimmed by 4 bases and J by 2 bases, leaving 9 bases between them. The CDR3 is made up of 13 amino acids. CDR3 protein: CSVAMGAGNTIYF. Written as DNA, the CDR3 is TGCAGCGTTGCTATGGGGGCTGGAAACACCATATATTTT.

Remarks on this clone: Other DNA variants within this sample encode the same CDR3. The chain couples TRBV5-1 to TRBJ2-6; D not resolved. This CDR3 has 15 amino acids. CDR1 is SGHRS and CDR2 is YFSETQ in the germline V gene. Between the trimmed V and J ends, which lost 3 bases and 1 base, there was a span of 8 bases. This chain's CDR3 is CASSSEGSGANVLTF. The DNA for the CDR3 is TGCGCCAGCAGCTCGGAAGGGTCTGGGGCCAACGTCCTGACTTTC.

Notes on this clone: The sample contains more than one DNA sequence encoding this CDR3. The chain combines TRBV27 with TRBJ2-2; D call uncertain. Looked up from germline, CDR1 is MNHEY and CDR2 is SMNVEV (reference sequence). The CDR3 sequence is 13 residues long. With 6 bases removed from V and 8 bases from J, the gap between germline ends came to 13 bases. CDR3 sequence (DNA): TGTGCCAGCAGCCCGCGTGGCGCTGGGGAGCTGTTTTTT. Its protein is CASSPRGAGELFF.

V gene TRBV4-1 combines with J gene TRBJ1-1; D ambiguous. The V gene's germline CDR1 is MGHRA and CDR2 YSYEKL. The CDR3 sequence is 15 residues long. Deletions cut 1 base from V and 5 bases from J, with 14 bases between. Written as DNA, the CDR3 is TGCGCCAGCAGCCAAGTCCCCGGTTCCAGAACTGAAGCTTTCTTT. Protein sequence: CASSQVPGSRTEAFF.

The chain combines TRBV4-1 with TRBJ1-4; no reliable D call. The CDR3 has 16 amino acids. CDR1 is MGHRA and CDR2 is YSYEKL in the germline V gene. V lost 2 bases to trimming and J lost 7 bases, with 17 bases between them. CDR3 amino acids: CASSQYTGSQAEKLFF. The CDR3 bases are TGCGCCAGCAGCCAATATACCGGGTCGCAGGCTGAAAAACTGTTTTTT.

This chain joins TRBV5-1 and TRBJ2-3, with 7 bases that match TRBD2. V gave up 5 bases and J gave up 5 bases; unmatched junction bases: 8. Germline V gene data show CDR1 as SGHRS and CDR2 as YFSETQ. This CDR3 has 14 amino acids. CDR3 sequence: CASRVGGYGDTQYF. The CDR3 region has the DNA TGCGCCAGCAGGGTGGGAGGGTATGGAGATACGCAGTATTTT.

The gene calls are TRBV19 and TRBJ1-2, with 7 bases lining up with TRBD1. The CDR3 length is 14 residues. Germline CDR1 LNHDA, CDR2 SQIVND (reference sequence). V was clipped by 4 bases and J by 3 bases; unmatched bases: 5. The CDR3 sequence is CASSRQGFDYGYTF. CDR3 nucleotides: TGTGCCAGTAGTAGACAGGGATTCGACTATGGCTACACCTTC.

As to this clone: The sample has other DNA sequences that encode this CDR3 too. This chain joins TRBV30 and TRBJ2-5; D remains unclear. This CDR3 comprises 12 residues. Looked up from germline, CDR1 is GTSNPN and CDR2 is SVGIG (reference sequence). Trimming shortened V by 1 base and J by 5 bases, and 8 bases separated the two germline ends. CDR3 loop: CAWSDTGETQYF. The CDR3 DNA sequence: TGTGCCTGGAGTGACACTGGGGAGACCCAGTACTTC.

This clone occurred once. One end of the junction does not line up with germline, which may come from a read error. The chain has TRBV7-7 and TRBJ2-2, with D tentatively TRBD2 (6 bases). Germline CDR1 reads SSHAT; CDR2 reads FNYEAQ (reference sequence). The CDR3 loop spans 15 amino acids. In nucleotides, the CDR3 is TGTGCTAGCAGCCCAAGAGGGGCGGGGACCGGGGAGCTGTTTTTT. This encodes CASSPRGAGTGELFF.

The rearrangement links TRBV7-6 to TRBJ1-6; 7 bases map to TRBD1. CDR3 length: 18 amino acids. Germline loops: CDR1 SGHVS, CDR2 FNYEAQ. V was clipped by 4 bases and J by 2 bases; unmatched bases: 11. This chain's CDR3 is CASSSTTYRGAYNSPLHF. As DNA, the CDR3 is TGTGCCAGCAGCTCGACAACGTACAGGGGAGCCTATAATTCACCCCTCCACTTT.